This T cell receptor beta chain comes out of a study of blood T cell repertoires in COVID-19. Overall study context: Samples of COVID-19 (acute and convalescent) were obtained from the United States, Italy and Spain.

Trimming removed 6 bases from V and 5 bases from J; junction bases left unmatched: 10. This CDR3 contains 16 residues. The germline V gene has CDR1 LGHDT and CDR2 YNNKEL (reference sequence). Authors' methods: Reference gene primer amplification yielded estimated nucleated cell counts. This table comes from immunoSEQ multiplex PCR, and its TCRdb copy is limited to in-frame clones, with some not included. For V, J and clone size, that table is used; D and trimming come from the DNA. The sample lists 100,000 or so clones; approximately 79% were seen once. The TCR originated in a man in his 70s with active or convalescent COVID-19. Sequences were obtained from peripheral blood. This rearrangement joins TRBV3-1 (or the pseudogene TRBV3-2) to TRBJ2-1; TRBD2 matches at 10 bases. The CDR3 region has the DNA TGTGCCAGCAGTTTCAAGCTAGCGGGGGCTAACAATGAGCAGTTCTTC. Its protein product is CASSFKLAGANNEQFF.